The 9 T cell receptor beta chains listed next were all sequenced from one sample in a study of Ad26.COV2.S vaccination and SARS-CoV-2 variants. The data were produced by immunoSEQ multiplex PCR, yet TCRdb's version contains in-frame clones alone and is incomplete. The sample has around 300,000 clones, about 89% seen once. The treatment denotes: approximately 18 received Ad26.COV2.S at low or high dose, single or two shots; 5 received placebo; per-sample allocation not given. Sampling happened 63 days after the first vaccine or placebo injection. The specimen comprised peripheral blood, sampled in a trial of Ad26.COV2.S vaccine versus placebo. The receptors were gathered from a person between 18 and 60 years old who received the Ad26.COV2.S COVID-19 vaccine or a placebo.

This sequence joins TRBV3-1 (or the pseudogene TRBV3-2) and TRBJ2-1; TRBD2 matches 8 bases. CDR1 is LGHDT, CDR2 YNNKEL, per germline (reference sequence). The ends lost 6 bases at V and 4 bases at J; junction bases unmatched: 8. The CDR3 runs to 15 residues. The CDR3 region is CASSPAGGGYNEQFF. Written as DNA, the CDR3 is TGTGCCAGCAGTCCGGCCGGGGGGGGATACAATGAGCAGTTCTTC.

The genes are TRBV10-1 and TRBJ1-1; possibly TRBD1 for D (6 bases). The CDR3 extends over 17 amino acids. CDR1 and CDR2 from the germline V gene are WNHNN and SYGVQD (reference sequence). V lost 10 bases and J 4 bases, leaving 28 bases between the germline ends. The CDR3 here is CATWVMDSTLWSTEAFF. The CDR3 DNA follows: TGCGCCACCTGGGTGATGGACAGCACCCTCTGGAGCACTGAAGCTTTCTTT.

This clone was counted a few times. The rearrangement links TRBV4-2 to TRBJ2-2; D possibly corresponds to TRBD2 (6 bases). V was cut by 4 bases and J by 3 bases, with 15 bases left in between. The CDR3 loop spans 16 amino acids. Germline V gene data show CDR1 as LGHNA and CDR2 as YNFKEQ. CDR3 protein: CASSPQGWGDTGELFF. The CDR3, as DNA: TGTGCCAGCAGCCCTCAAGGTTGGGGGGACACCGGGGAGCTGTTTTTT.

This chain's CDR3 is CASSEAMTGLGEPQHF. The DNA for the CDR3 is TGTGCCAGCAGTGAAGCGATGACAGGTTTAGGTGAGCCCCAGCATTTT. The genes are TRBV2 and TRBJ1-5, with D tentatively TRBD1 (6 bases). Germline V gives CDR1 SNHLY, CDR2 FYNNEI. With 0 bases removed from V and 8 bases from J, the gap between germline ends came to 17 bases. CDR3 length: 16 residues.

The chain combines TRBV2 with TRBJ1-2; no clear D. Per germline, CDR1 SNHLY and CDR2 FYNNEI. The CDR3 is made up of 14 amino acids. Trimming removed 2 bases at V and 5 bases at J, with 12 bases between. CDR3 coding DNA: TGTGCCAGCAGTGAACGTGCCAGAATTTATGGCTACACCTTC. It is translated as CASSERARIYGYTF. Full variable domain (outside the CDR3, taken from reference TRBV2 and TRBJ1-2): EPEVTQTPSHQVTQMGQEVILRCVPISNHLYFYWYRQILGQKVEFLVSFYNNEISEKSEIFDDQFSVERPDGSNFTLKIRSTKLEDSAMYFCASSERARIYGYTFGSGTRLTVV.

This clone has just a few counts. The chain employs TRBV5-1 and TRBJ1-1, with 7 positions matching TRBD1. V shed 4 bases, J shed 3 bases, and the junction held 6 bases outside the gene matches. Germline V CDR1 and CDR2: SGHRS, YFSETQ. The CDR3 extends over 14 amino acids. For the CDR3, the DNA is TGCGCCAGCAGCATGACAGGGCCACACACTGAAGCTTTCTTT. Its translation is CASSMTGPHTEAFF.

V is TRBV6-5 and J is TRBJ2-1; 11 nucleotides match TRBD1. CDR3 length: 16 residues. Unmatched junction bases numbered 2, after V lost 2 bases and J lost 2 bases. Germline values: CDR1 MNHEY, CDR2 SVGAGI. CDR3 region: CASSYGGQGAYNEQFF. For the CDR3, the DNA is TGTGCCAGCAGTTACGGGGGACAGGGGGCCTACAATGAGCAGTTCTTC.

The chain employs TRBV2 and TRBJ2-1; D gene ambiguous. The V gene's germline CDR1 is SNHLY and CDR2 FYNNEI. This CDR3 is 15 amino acids long. Between the trimmed V and J ends, which lost 3 bases and 0 bases, there was a span of 9 bases. This CDR3 reads CASSDLGISYNEQFF. CDR3 DNA: TGTGCCAGCAGTGATTTGGGTATCTCCTACAATGAGCAGTTCTTC.

This clone was seen many times. The J gene is TRBJ2-1, the V gene TRBV7-9; D uncertain. This CDR3 is 16 amino acids long. Germline V gives CDR1 SEHNR, CDR2 FQNEAQ (reference sequence). The ends were cut back, 2 bases at V and 1 base at J, with 12 bases in the middle. The CDR3 region has the DNA TGTGCCAGCAGCTTAAATCAACTGTCTTCCTACAATGAGCAGTTCTTC. Its protein is CASSLNQLSSYNEQFF.